Listed below are T cell receptor beta chains from one sample, sequenced in a study of patients and donors after allogeneic stem cell transplantation. TCRdb used MiXCR to reprocess the RT-PCR reads, holding one entry per CDR3 protein. This repertoire shows about 34,000 distinct CDR3 sequences, 37% found once; its top ten account for approximately 82%. Material for sequencing was blood, either unsorted or a sorted T cell fraction (not recorded which). These receptors all come from a human donor who was either an allogeneic HSCT recipient or a stem cell or donor lymphocyte infusion donor (not recorded which). It is not recorded whose cells these are; they may come from a transplant donor. Each CDR3 is given with its conserved first and last residue. The order of the fields is V gene, clone size, D gene, J gene, CDR3 DNA, CDR3 protein. A D gene is named only where the DNA matches it firmly. Not every row has a clone size; where given, it reads once, few, many or a size class.

>TRBV15|-|-|TRBJ1-1
TGTGCCACCAGCACAGAGAGCACTGAAGCTTTCTTT
CATSTESTEAFF
>TRBV7-2|many|-|TRBJ2-1
TGTGCCAGCAGCTCTAGGGGCGCAGAATACAATGAGCAGTTCTTC
CASSSRGAEYNEQFF
>TRBV15|-|TRBD1|TRBJ1-2
TGTGCCACCAGCAGAGGGGGACAGGGGCTGGTCTATGGCTACACCTTC
CATSRGGQGLVYGYTF
>TRBV20-1|-|TRBD1|TRBJ1-5
TGCAGTGCTAGTTCGGGACAGGAGGGCAATCAGCCCCAGCATTTT
CSASSGQEGNQPQHF
>TRBV20-1|few|TRBD1|TRBJ1-4
TGCAGTGCTAGAGATCTGTCTTGGAGTCAGGGGGGTGAAAAACTGTTTTTT
CSARDLSWSQGGEKLFF
>TRBV7-9|few|-|TRBJ1-6
TGTGCCAGCAGCTTAGCTGATTCACCCCTCCACTTT
CASSLADSPLHF
>TRBV7-9|-|-|TRBJ2-3
TGTGCCAGCAGCTTAGCACTCACAGATACGCAGTATTTT
CASSLALTDTQYF
>TRBV20-1|-|-|TRBJ2-3
TGCAGTGCTCGACTCCTCCCCACAGCTTTTACCCCAGATACGCAGTATTTT
CSARLLPTAFTPDTQYF
>TRBV5-6|-|-|TRBJ2-7
TGTGCCAGCAGCTTGGACCCAGTAGGCGAGCAGTACTTC
CASSLDPVGEQYF
>TRBV6-2/TRBV6-3|few|-|TRBJ1-4
TGTGCCAGCAGCCACGCCTTTGAAAAACTGTTTTTT
CASSHAFEKLFF
>TRBV12-3/TRBV12-4|few|TRBD1|TRBJ1-2
TGTGCCAGCAGTTTAGGCGGGACAGGGAGTAAGGGCTATGGCTACACCTTC
CASSLGGTGSKGYGYTF
>TRBV10-1|few|TRBD1|TRBJ1-2
TGCGCCAGCAGGTTTCAGGGGGGTCACTATGGCTACACCTTC
CASRFQGGHYGYTF
>TRBV5-1|-|-|TRBJ1-1
TGCACCAGCAGCTCAGAGACGGTGAACACTGAAGCTTTCTTT
CTSSSETVNTEAFF
>TRBV9|-|TRBD2|TRBJ2-5
TGTGCCAGCAGCGTAGATCTAGCGGGGGACCAAGAGACCCAGTACTTC
CASSVDLAGDQETQYF
>TRBV20-1|-|-|TRBJ2-1
TGCAGTACAAAGCGGCTAGCGAACCACAATGAGCAGTTCTTC
CSTKRLANHNEQFF
>TRBV12-3/TRBV12-4|few|TRBD2|TRBJ2-5
TGTGCCAGCAGTCCTTGGACGGGGGGGGCCGCTAGGGAGGCCCAGTACTTC
CASSPWTGGAAREAQYF
>TRBV12-3/TRBV12-4|few|-|TRBJ1-5
TGTGCCAGCAGTCGCGACAGTTTAACTAGCAATCAGCCCCAGCATTTT
CASSRDSLTSNQPQHF
>TRBV7-9|-|-|TRBJ1-1
TGTGCCAGCAGCTCTGACAGTGACACTGAAGCTTTCTTT
CASSSDSDTEAFF
>TRBV12-3/TRBV12-4|few|TRBD1|TRBJ1-2
TGTGCCAGCGGTAGGACAGGATCTAACTATGGCTACACCTTC
CASGRTGSNYGYTF
>TRBV20-1|-|-|TRBJ1-4
TGCAGTGCAATGCAGGGGACGAGTCAAGAAAAACTGTTTTTT
CSAMQGTSQEKLFF
>TRBV29-1|many|-|TRBJ2-1
TGCAGCGTTGAGACCTACAATGAGCAGTTCTTC
CSVETYNEQFF
>TRBV7-2|many|-|TRBJ1-5
TGTGCCAGCAGCTTACAGGGATCCAATCAGCCCCAGCATTTT
CASSLQGSNQPQHF
>TRBV20-1|-|-|TRBJ2-7
TGCAGTGCTAGAGATCGGTGGGACTACGAGCAGTACTTC
CSARDRWDYEQYF
>TRBV11-2|few|TRBD2|TRBJ2-5
TGTGCCAGCAGCTTAGTACGGGAGGGAAAGACCCAGTACTTC
CASSLVREGKTQYF
>TRBV5-4|-|-|TRBJ2-7
TGTGCCAGCAGCTTGGTTGGGAGAGATTCCTACGAGCAGTACTTC
CASSLVGRDSYEQYF
>TRBV15|few|-|TRBJ2-1
TGTGCCACCAGCAGAGATCGAGGATACAATGAGCAGTTCTTC
CATSRDRGYNEQFF
>TRBV4-2|-|TRBD1|TRBJ1-5
TGTGCCAGCAGCCGAGGGGGGACAGGTCCGAATAGCAATCAGCCCCAGCATTTT
CASSRGGTGPNSNQPQHF
>TRBV5-1|-|-|TRBJ2-3
TGCGCCAGCAGCTCGGGACGCCATACGCAGTATTTT
CASSSGRHTQYF
>TRBV4-3|few|-|TRBJ1-6
TGCGCCAGCAGCCAAGAAGCAGGAACACCCCTCCACTTT
CASSQEAGTPLHF
>TRBV20-1|few|-|TRBJ2-3
TGCAGTGCTAGTAGTCCCTCTGGAGATACGCAGTATTTT
CSASSPSGDTQYF
>TRBV5-1|few|-|TRBJ2-4
TGCGCCAGCAGCGAACAGGGAGTAAACATTCAGTACTTC
CASSEQGVNIQYF
>TRBV24-1|-|-|TRBJ2-1
TGTGCCACCAGTGGTCCGGGAACCTCCTACAATGAGCAGTTCTTC
CATSGPGTSYNEQFF
>TRBV7-9|-|-|TRBJ1-1
TGTGCCAGCAGCTTAGTGGGGCCAGTTGAAGCTTTCTTT
CASSLVGPVEAFF
>TRBV27|-|TRBD1|TRBJ1-1
TGTGCCAGCAGACGACAGGGGGCCACTGAAGCTTTCTTT
CASRRQGATEAFF
>TRBV20-1|-|-|TRBJ1-4
TGCAGTGCTAGAGATCCCCGGGAAAAACTGTTTTTT
CSARDPREKLFF
>TRBV12-3/TRBV12-4|few|TRBD1|TRBJ1-1
TGTGCCAGCAGTTTATATGGGGACAGGGATGAAACTGAAGCTTTCTTT
CASSLYGDRDETEAFF
>TRBV4-3|once|-|TRBJ1-1
TGCGCCAGCAGCCCCGACAGTAACACTGAAGCTTTCTTT
CASSPDSNTEAFF
>TRBV18|few|TRBD1|TRBJ1-4
TGTGCCAGCTCACGATCAGGGGGCGGAATTACAACTAATGAAAAACTGTTTTTT
CASSRSGGGITTNEKLFF
>TRBV29-1|few|-|TRBJ2-7
TGCAGCGTCCCCAGGGAAGGGTCCTACGAGCAGTACTTC
CSVPREGSYEQYF
>TRBV12-3/TRBV12-4|-|-|TRBJ1-1
TGTGCCAGCAGTTTAGGGGGGACTTCCAATGCTTTCTTT
CASSLGGTSNAFF
>TRBV12-3/TRBV12-4|few|-|TRBJ1-5
TGTGCCAGCAGGAAGCCCCAGCATTTT
CASRKPQHF
>TRBV12-3/TRBV12-4|-|-|TRBJ1-2
TGTGCCAGCAGTTTGGGACATCCGGGGCCCGGCTACACCTTC
CASSLGHPGPGYTF
>TRBV29-1|few|TRBD1|TRBJ2-1
TGCAGCGTTCCGGGACAGGGAGAGCAGTTCTTC
CSVPGQGEQFF
>TRBV12-3/TRBV12-4|-|-|TRBJ2-5
TGTGCCAGCACCGTTAACCCCAAACAGGGAGTGGGCGAGACCCAGTACTTC
CASTVNPKQGVGETQYF
>TRBV7-8|-|TRBD2|TRBJ2-3
TGTGCCAGCACCCCAGGTCAGCGGGGGGAAAGCACAGATACGCAGTATTTT
CASTPGQRGESTDTQYF
>TRBV7-6|-|-|TRBJ1-6
TGTGCCAGCAGCCAAACAGGGTACAATTCACCCCTCCACTTT
CASSQTGYNSPLHF
>TRBV11-3|-|-|TRBJ1-1
TGTGCCAGCAGCTTAGATCCCGACGACACTGAAGCTTTCTTT
CASSLDPDDTEAFF
>TRBV5-6|-|-|TRBJ1-1
TGTGCCAGCAGCTTGGGGGTAGGAGGCCTCACTGAAGCTTTCTTT
CASSLGVGGLTEAFF
>TRBV29-1|-|-|TRBJ2-7
TGCAGCGTTGGGAGGGACACATCCTACGAGCAGTACTTC
CSVGRDTSYEQYF
>TRBV4-2|-|TRBD1|TRBJ1-2
TGTGCCAGCAGCCAAGAAAGGACAGGGTATTCAGGGGGCTACACCTTC
CASSQERTGYSGGYTF
>TRBV7-9|-|TRBD2|TRBJ2-3
TGTGCCAGCAGCCCCAGGACTAGCGGGAGGTCAGATACGCAGTATTTT
CASSPRTSGRSDTQYF
>TRBV7-2|-|-|TRBJ1-1
TGTGCCAGCACCTCAGGAAAGATGAACACTGAAGCTTTCTTT
CASTSGKMNTEAFF
>TRBV7-2|few|-|TRBJ2-4
TGTGCCAGCAGCTTAGGCCCCACACTAGTGGCCAAAAACATTCAGTACTTC
CASSLGPTLVAKNIQYF
>TRBV7-9|-|-|TRBJ1-1
TGTGCCAGCAGCCCCCCCCTAATCCACCCTGAGGCTTTCTTT
CASSPPLIHPEAFF
>TRBV7-2|-|-|TRBJ2-5
TGTGCCAGCAGAAACCCCTCTATCTGGACCCAGTACTTC
CASRNPSIWTQYF
>TRBV29-1|few|-|TRBJ2-3
TGCAGCGTTGTTGGGGGCCTCGGAGATACGCAGTATTTT
CSVVGGLGDTQYF
>TRBV11-3|-|TRBD1|TRBJ2-2
TGTGCCAGCAGCTTAGAGGGACAGGACACCGGGGAGCTGTTTTTT
CASSLEGQDTGELFF